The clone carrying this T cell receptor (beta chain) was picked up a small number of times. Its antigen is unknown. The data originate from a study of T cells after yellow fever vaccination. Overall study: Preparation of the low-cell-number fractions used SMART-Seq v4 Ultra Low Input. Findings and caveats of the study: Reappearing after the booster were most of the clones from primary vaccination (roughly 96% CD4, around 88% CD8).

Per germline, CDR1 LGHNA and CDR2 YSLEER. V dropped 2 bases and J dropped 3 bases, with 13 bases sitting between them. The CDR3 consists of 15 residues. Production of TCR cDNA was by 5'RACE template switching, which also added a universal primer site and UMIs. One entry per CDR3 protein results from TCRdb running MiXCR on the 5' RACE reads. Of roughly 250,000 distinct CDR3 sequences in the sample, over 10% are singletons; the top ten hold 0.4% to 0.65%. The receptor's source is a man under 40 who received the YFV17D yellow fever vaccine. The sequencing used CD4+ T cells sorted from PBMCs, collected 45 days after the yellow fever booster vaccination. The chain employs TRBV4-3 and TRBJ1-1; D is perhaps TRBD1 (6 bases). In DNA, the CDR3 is TGCGCCAGCAGCCAACACCACAGGGTGGACACTGAAGCTTTCTTT. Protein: CASSQHHRVDTEAFF.